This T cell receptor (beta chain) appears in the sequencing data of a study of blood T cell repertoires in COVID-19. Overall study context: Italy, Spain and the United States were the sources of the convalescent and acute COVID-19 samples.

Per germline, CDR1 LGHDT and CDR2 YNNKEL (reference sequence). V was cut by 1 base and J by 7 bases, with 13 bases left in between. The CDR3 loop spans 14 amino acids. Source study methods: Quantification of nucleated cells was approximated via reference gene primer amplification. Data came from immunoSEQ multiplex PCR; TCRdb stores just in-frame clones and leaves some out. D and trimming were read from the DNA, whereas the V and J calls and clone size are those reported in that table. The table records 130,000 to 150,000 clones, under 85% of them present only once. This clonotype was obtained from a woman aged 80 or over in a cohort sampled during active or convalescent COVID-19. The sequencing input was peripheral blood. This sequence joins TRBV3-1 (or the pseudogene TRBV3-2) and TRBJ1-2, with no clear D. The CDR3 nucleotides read TGTGCCAGCAGCCAAGCGGGTGGAGTCTCTGGCTACACCTTC. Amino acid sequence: CASSQAGGVSGYTF.